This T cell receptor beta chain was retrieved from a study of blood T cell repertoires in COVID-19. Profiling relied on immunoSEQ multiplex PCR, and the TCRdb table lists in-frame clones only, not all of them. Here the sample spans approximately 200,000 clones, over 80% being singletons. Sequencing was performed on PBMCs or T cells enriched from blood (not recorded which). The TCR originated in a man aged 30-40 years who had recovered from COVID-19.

CDR3 DNA: TGCGCCAGCAGCCAAACCCAACAGCCGAACACTGAAGCTTTCTTT. It yields the protein CASSQTQQPNTEAFF. The genes are TRBV5-1 and TRBJ1-1; D is undetermined. CDR3 length: 15 residues. The V and J ends lost 4 bases and 1 base respectively, with 14 bases between them. Germline V gives CDR1 SGHRS, CDR2 YFSETQ. The entire variable domain, with the rest obtained from reference TRBV5-1 and TRBJ1-1, is as follows: KAGVTQTPRYLIKTRGQQVTLSCSPISGHRSVSWYQQTPGQGLQFLFEYFSETQRNKGNFPGRFSGRQFSNSRSEMNVSTLELGDSALYLCASSQTQQPNTEAFFGQGTRLTVV.